Each of the 18 T cell receptor beta chains below was sequenced from the same sample in a study of T cells in tuberculosis. Noted time point: new active TB diagnosis, blood taken before or within 7 days of starting treatment. The protocol was immunoSEQ multiplex PCR, while the TCRdb copy is restricted to in-frame clones and leaves out a portion. The sample carries roughly 30,000 clones, 86% recorded once. Sequenced material: PBMCs, taken at tuberculosis diagnosis. These receptors all stem from an adult with tuberculosis.

V and J are TRBV7-8 and TRBJ1-2, with D possibly TRBD1 on 6 matching bases. Germline CDR1 SGHVS, CDR2 FQNEAQ. Trimming took 1 base from V and 4 from J, leaving 10 bases between them. The CDR3 covers 14 residues. CDR3 in amino acids: CASSLDRASYGYTF. The DNA for the CDR3 is TGTGCCAGCAGCTTAGACAGGGCAAGCTATGGCTACACCTTC.

The J gene is TRBJ2-1, the V gene TRBV4-1, with TRBD1 matching 7 bases. CDR1 is MGHRA and CDR2 is YSYEKL in the germline V gene. The CDR3 runs to 13 residues. V dropped 4 bases and J dropped 9; count of bases not matched to a gene: 6. The DNA for the CDR3 is TGCGCCAGCAGCCGCGGGTCAGGGGGTGAGCAGTTCTTC. It is translated as CASSRGSGGEQFF.

This clone was detected only a few times. The chain recombines TRBV28 with TRBJ1-2; 7 bases line up with TRBD1. CDR3 length: 14 residues. V lost 5 bases and J lost 3; bases outside the gene matches: 6. Germline lookup yields CDR1 MDHEN and CDR2 SYDVKM. CDR3 in amino acids: CASSPGTAYYGYTF. As DNA, the CDR3 is TGTGCCAGCAGTCCCGGGACAGCCTACTATGGCTACACCTTC.

The V gene is TRBV6-1, the J gene TRBJ2-5; 11 bases fit TRBD2. V was clipped by 0 bases and J by 4 bases; unmatched bases: 4. CDR3 length equals 16 residues. The germline gives CDR1 MNHNS, CDR2 SASEGT. The CDR3 nucleotides read TGTGCCAGCAGTGAAGCTAGCGGGAGGGCCGGAGAGACCCAGTACTTC. This codes for CASSEASGRAGETQYF.

The chain has TRBV6-1 and TRBJ2-7, with a tentative D call TRBD1 (6 bases). This CDR3 comprises 13 residues. V was pared by 11 bases and J by 5 bases, with 19 bases between. Looked up from germline, CDR1 is MNHNS and CDR2 is SASEGT. Here the CDR3 reads CAGRSQGSHEQYF. The CDR3 DNA reads TGTGCCGGCCGGAGCCAGGGGTCCCACGAGCAGTACTTC.

The chain links TRBV4-1 to TRBJ2-5; 8 bases match TRBD2. The trim removed 1 base at V and 2 bases at J, leaving 6 bases unmatched. Per germline, CDR1 MGHRA and CDR2 YSYEKL. The CDR3 totals 16 residues. CDR3: CASSQGAGVGQETQYF. For the CDR3, the DNA is TGCGCCAGCAGCCAAGGAGCGGGAGTAGGGCAAGAGACCCAGTACTTC.

The rearrangement links TRBV15 to TRBJ2-3, with 9 bases identical to TRBD2. CDR3 size: 13 residues. V lost 8 bases, J lost 5 bases, and 5 bases stayed unmatched. Germline assignment: CDR1 LNHNV and CDR2 YYDKDF (reference sequence). The CDR3 here is CATSREGGDTQYF. CDR3 sequence (DNA): TGTGCCACCTCGCGGGAGGGGGGAGATACGCAGTATTTT.

V gene TRBV6-1 combines with J gene TRBJ1-1; 9 bases are shared with TRBD1. The germline V gene has CDR1 MNHNS and CDR2 SASEGT. The V segment lost 5 bases and the J segment 5 bases; nucleotides outside the gene matches: 6. The CDR3 has 14 amino acids. The CDR3, as DNA: TGTGCCAGCAGTTTGACAGGGGGAGTGACTGAAGCTTTCTTT. It encodes CASSLTGGVTEAFF.

This clone showed up just a few times. This same CDR3 is encoded by further DNA sequences in the sample. The J gene is TRBJ2-5, the V gene TRBV10-3; 7 bases fit TRBD2. CDR3 length: 13 amino acids. Germline V gene data show CDR1 as ENHRY and CDR2 as SYGVKD. Trimming took 2 bases from V and 5 from J; bases not matched to a gene: 2. CDR3 amino acids: CAISERGGETQYF. Written as DNA, the CDR3 is TGTGCCATCAGTGAGCGGGGAGGGGAGACCCAGTACTTC.

CDR3 loop: CASSMTPGLHEQYF. In DNA, the CDR3 is TGTGCCAGTAGTATGACCCCGGGACTACACGAGCAGTACTTC. This chain joins TRBV19 and TRBJ2-7, with 7 bases aligning to TRBD2. Trimming took 3 bases from V and 5 from J; bases not matched to a gene: 7. CDR1 is LNHDA, CDR2 SQIVND, per germline (reference sequence). The CDR3 totals 14 residues.

The V call is TRBV30, the J call TRBJ1-6, with D possibly being TRBD1 (5 bases). Trimming took 0 bases from V and 7 from J, leaving 10 bases between them. Germline V gene lookup returns CDR1 GTSNPN and CDR2 SVGIG (reference sequence). The CDR3 runs to 14 residues. In DNA, the CDR3 is TGTGCCTGGAGTGTAGGGGCAGTGAATTCACCCCTCCACTTT. Its protein is CAWSVGAVNSPLHF.

The rearrangement links TRBV7-2 to TRBJ2-1, with D possibly TRBD2 on 6 matching bases. The CDR3 covers 13 residues. Germline V gene sequence: CDR1 SGHTA, CDR2 FQGNSA. V was cut by 4 bases and J by 10 bases, with 14 bases left in between. This chain's CDR3 is CASSSGLPGEQFF. CDR3 coding DNA: TGTGCCAGCAGCTCGGGACTGCCCGGGGAGCAGTTCTTC.

This clone was recorded a few times. The rearrangement uses TRBV4-1 and TRBJ2-7; D is unclear. Germline values: CDR1 MGHRA, CDR2 YSYEKL. Trimming took off 2 bases at V and 5 bases at J, with 16 bases between the two ends. The CDR3 consists of 15 residues. DNA of the CDR3: TGCGCCAGCAGCCAAACTGACATCAGGTCGGACGAGCAGTACTTC. As protein: CASSQTDIRSDEQYF.

The chain is built from TRBV9 and TRBJ2-1; 12 nucleotides agree with TRBD2. With V trimmed by 7 bases and J by 0 bases, 8 bases remained unmatched. Germline CDR1 SGDLS, CDR2 YYNGEE. CDR3 length equals 17 residues. CDR3 sequence reads: CASGGLAGSSSYNEQFF. In nucleotides, the CDR3 is TGTGCCAGCGGCGGACTAGCGGGATCGAGCTCCTACAATGAGCAGTTCTTC.

CDR3 DNA sequence: TGTGCCAGCAGCGTTGGGACAGGGGCCTACGAGCAGTACTTC. The encoded protein is CASSVGTGAYEQYF. V and J are TRBV9 and TRBJ2-7; 10 nucleotides agree with TRBD1. The CDR3 spans 14 residues. The V gene's germline CDR1 is SGDLS and CDR2 YYNGEE. The V segment lost 2 bases and the J segment 2 bases; nucleotides outside the gene matches: 1. The whole variable domain, remainder taken from reference TRBV9 and TRBJ2-7, is DSGVTQTPKHLITATGQRVTLRCSPRSGDLSVYWYQQSLDQGLQFLIQYYNGEERAKGNILERFSAQQFPDLHSELNLSSLELGDSALYFCASSVGTGAYEQYFGPGTRLTVT.

The V call is TRBV23-1, the J call TRBJ2-7, with D possibly being TRBD2 (6 bases). TRBV23-1 is given ORF status, its function remaining uncertain. The CDR3 consists of 15 residues. The V end lost 0 bases, the J end lost 8 bases, and 17 bases lay between the germline ends. For the CDR3, the DNA is TGCGCCAGCAGTCAATCGCCCGGGAGCCCGAGGAAGCAGTACTTC. Residues: CASSQSPGSPRKQYF.

This clone was counted a few times. Here the CDR3 DNA reads TGTGCCAGCAGCTTAGCGCGGGGGAACACTGAAGCTTTCTTT. Translated, it gives CASSLARGNTEAFF. The chain recombines TRBV7-6 with TRBJ1-1; D uncertain. The ends were cut back, 0 bases at V and 1 base at J, with 6 bases in the middle. CDR1 and CDR2 (germline): SGHVS, FNYEAQ. The length of the CDR3 is 14 residues.

This rearrangement joins TRBV9 to TRBJ2-2; 8 bases match TRBD2. V lost 0 bases and J lost 6; bases outside the gene matches: 7. CDR3 length: 16 residues. Germline CDR1 and CDR2: SGDLS and YYNGEE. Here the CDR3 reads CASSVAVGGAAGELFF. The CDR3 nucleotides are TGTGCCAGCAGCGTAGCGGTCGGGGGGGCCGCCGGGGAGCTGTTTTTT.